This T cell receptor (beta chain) comes out of a study of read filtering for tumor transcriptome and immune sequencing. Background on the study: Revised staging placed roughly eight patients in R-ISS I, about 17 in II, more than 5 in III. DNase treatment preceded whole-transcriptome library preparation.

Note on this clonotype: Antigen: not known. The conserved phenylalanine or tryptophan normally closing the CDR3 is absent here, so this likely arose from a read error. It is unclear where the CDR3 begins or ends on the DNA, so no DNA is shown, and the CDR3 is as TCRdb lists it.

From roughly 0.4 ug of RNA, a library with molecular barcoded alpha/delta and beta/gamma adaptors was made. One entry per CDR3 protein, called by TCRdb with MiXCR from the reads. The sample records 130,000 or so distinct CDR3 sequences, roughly 13% being singletons. Study-level findings and limits: Even smaller IR-seq throughput identified most shared clonotypes.

Sequences were obtained from a population of CD138-negative cells sorted from bone marrow. The clonotype was recovered from a donor aged 40 or over with multiple myeloma.

The CDR3 loop is CASSAKETQCS. The V and J genes are TRBV7-9 and TRBJ2-5. Germline loops: CDR1 SEHNR, CDR2 FQNEAQ (reference sequence). The CDR3 numbers 11 amino acids, ends counted.